The 16 T cell receptor beta chains reported below all come from one sample, sequenced in a study of T cell responses to AZD1222 COVID-19 vaccine. Generated by immunoSEQ multiplex PCR, the TCRdb table keeps only in-frame clones and is missing some. The sample has more than 85,000 clones; roughly 90% are singletons. The material was peripheral blood, obtained on day 0 of MenACWY control vaccination. Receptors originate from an adult in good health.

Turning to this clone: Other nucleotide sequences from this sample produce the same CDR3. The chain carries TRBV18 and TRBJ2-7; TRBD1 matches at 9 bases. The length of the CDR3 is 14 residues. The ends lost 3 bases at V and 4 bases at J; junction bases unmatched: 4. Germline V gives CDR1 KGHSH, CDR2 LQKENI. Here the CDR3 DNA reads TGTGCCAGCTCACCGCTGGGACAGGGTTACGAGCAGTACTTC. Encoded protein: CASSPLGQGYEQYF.

The J gene is TRBJ2-2, the V gene TRBV7-9; D remains unclear. Germline V gives CDR1 SEHNR, CDR2 FQNEAQ (reference sequence). The CDR3 covers 15 residues. Trimming removed 6 bases from V and 7 bases from J, with 18 bases in between. The CDR3 DNA is TGTGCCAGCAGGTCGGACCGGCAAGTACGCGGGGAGCTGTTTTTT. Its translation: CASRSDRQVRGELFF.

The chain carries TRBV5-6 and TRBJ1-3, with a weak D call TRBD1 (5 bases). This CDR3 is 16 amino acids long. CDR1 and CDR2 from the germline V gene are SGHDT and YYEEEE. V was pared by 3 bases and J by 3 bases, with 16 bases between. The CDR3 reads CASSSPIREFGNTIYF. CDR3 DNA sequence: TGTGCCAGCAGCTCTCCTATCAGGGAATTTGGAAACACCATATATTTT.

This sequence joins TRBV3-1 (or the pseudogene TRBV3-2) and TRBJ1-2; the match to TRBD1 covers 9 bases. The CDR3 loop spans 14 amino acids. CDR1 and CDR2 (germline): LGHDT, YNNKEL (reference sequence). J lost 4 bases, V lost 4 bases, and 4 bases had no gene match. Written as DNA, the CDR3 is TGTGCCAGCAGCCCCCAGACAGGGGGCTATGGCTACACCTTC. Residues: CASSPQTGGYGYTF.

The chain joins TRBV28 to TRBJ2-7; 10 bases agree with TRBD2. Germline V CDR1 and CDR2: MDHEN, SYDVKM. There are 16 residues in the CDR3. J was trimmed by 2 bases and V by 0 bases; bases with no gene match: 4. The chain's CDR3 is CASSLWPSGSTYEQYF. CDR3 in DNA: TGTGCCAGCAGTTTATGGCCTAGCGGGAGTACCTACGAGCAGTACTTC.

The chain recombines TRBV28 with TRBJ2-7; a weak D match, TRBD2 (7 bases). Germline V gives CDR1 MDHEN, CDR2 SYDVKM. V gave up 6 bases and J gave up 0 bases, with 12 bases separating them. This CDR3 has 14 amino acids. CDR3 in amino acids: CASRGGGSSYEQYF. The CDR3 region has the DNA TGTGCCAGCAGGGGGGGCGGGAGCTCCTACGAGCAGTACTTC.

The chain is built from TRBV14 and TRBJ2-1; the match to TRBD2 covers 14 bases. With 4 bases clipped from V and 9 bases from J, the junction kept 8 bases outside the gene matches. This CDR3 is 16 amino acids long. CDR1 SGHDN and CDR2 FVKESK come from the germline V gene. The CDR3 sequence is CASSPSGLAGVFEQFF. The CDR3 coding sequence is TGTGCCAGCAGCCCTTCGGGACTAGCGGGAGTCTTTGAGCAGTTCTTC.

This clone was found once. Its ends do not fully match the called genes, so a read error is possible. This sample also contains other DNA sequences that code for the same CDR3. The gene calls are TRBV15 and TRBJ1-1; D ambiguous. CDR1 is LNHNV and CDR2 is YYDKDF in the germline V gene (reference sequence). The CDR3 is 14 residues long. In DNA, the CDR3 is TGTGCCACCAGTAGAGGGCAGATGAACACTGAAGCTTTCTTT. Translating gives CATSRGQMNTEAFF.

The chain links TRBV18 to TRBJ2-5; D is unclear. CDR3 length equals 14 residues. V lost 3 bases and J lost 1, with 9 bases in between. Germline CDR1 reads KGHSH; CDR2 reads LQKENI. The CDR3 sequence: CASSPLGFQETQYF. CDR3 bases: TGTGCCAGCTCACCTTTAGGTTTCCAAGAGACCCAGTACTTC.

The CDR3 is CASSLLGGTNTGELFF. CDR3 in DNA: TGTGCCAGCAGCTTACTCGGAGGGACCAACACCGGGGAGCTGTTTTTT. The chain is built from TRBV11-1 and TRBJ2-2; D might be TRBD2 (6 bases). CDR1 SGHAT and CDR2 FQDESV come from the germline V gene (reference sequence). CDR3 length equals 16 residues. V gave up 2 bases and J gave up 2 bases, with 12 bases separating them.

This sequence joins TRBV24-1 and TRBJ2-5; D gene uncertain. The germline gives CDR1 KGHDR, CDR2 SFDVKD. The CDR3 sequence is 11 residues long. The V end was cut by 8 bases, the J end by 4 bases, with 7 bases between. DNA of the CDR3: TGTGCCACCATACCCCGAGAGACCCAGTACTTC. It yields the protein CATIPRETQYF.

The chain combines TRBV4-3 with TRBJ2-7; 7 bases map to TRBD2. Trimming removed 1 base from V and 7 bases from J; junction bases left unmatched: 16. There are 17 residues in the CDR3. The germline V gene has CDR1 LGHNA and CDR2 YSLEER. CDR3 nucleotide sequence: TGCGCCAGCAGCCAAGTCGCTAGCGGTGGTCTCCTCTGGGAGCAGTACTTC. It codes for CASSQVASGGLLWEQYF.

This chain uses TRBV19 with TRBJ2-7; D tentatively fits TRBD1 or TRBD2 (6 bases each). Per the germline V gene, CDR1 is LNHDA and CDR2 is SQIVND (reference sequence). V gave up 7 bases and J gave up 2 bases, with 15 bases separating them. The CDR3 sequence is 14 residues long. The CDR3 loop reads CASKEGVLTYEQYF. The CDR3 nucleotides read TGTGCCAGTAAGGAGGGGGTCCTTACCTACGAGCAGTACTTC.

This clone was counted only a few times. The V and J genes are TRBV27 and TRBJ2-3, with TRBD2 matching 11 bases. Germline assignment: CDR1 MNHEY and CDR2 SMNVEV (reference sequence). The CDR3 is 16 amino acids. With V trimmed by 2 bases and J by 3 bases, 4 bases remained unmatched. The CDR3 here is CASSLLAGGMTDTQYF. The CDR3 nucleotides read TGTGCCAGCAGTTTACTAGCGGGAGGTATGACAGATACGCAGTATTTT.

The V gene is TRBV30, the J gene TRBJ1-2; weak D call: TRBD1 (6 bases). CDR3 length equals 15 residues. V was cut by 2 bases and J by 4 bases, with 17 bases left in between. In germline, CDR1 is GTSNPN, CDR2 SVGIG (reference sequence). CDR3 bases: TGTGCCTGGAGTTCACCCTCCAGGGGTTCCTATGGCTACACCTTC. Translated, it gives CAWSSPSRGSYGYTF.

The chain has TRBV24-1 and TRBJ2-7; D is possibly TRBD1 or TRBD2 (6 bases each). Between the trimmed V and J ends, which lost 4 bases and 2 bases, there was a span of 14 bases. This CDR3 is built from 15 residues. Germline V gene sequence: CDR1 KGHDR, CDR2 SFDVKD. The CDR3 protein is CATSDPFRGAYEQYF. The CDR3 region has the DNA TGTGCCACCAGTGACCCTTTTAGGGGGGCCTACGAGCAGTACTTC.